This T cell receptor beta chain is drawn from a study of cytomegalovirus exposure and HLA in healthy donors. The study's findings and limits: Prior analysis indicated that the majority of TCR beta V segments exhibited productivity approximately 87% or approximately 30% of the time.

Germline assignment: CDR1 SNHLY and CDR2 FYNNEI. Trimming shortened V by 1 base and J by 4 bases, and 8 bases separated the two germline ends. This CDR3 contains 13 residues. In this sample, this clone turned up a few times. No antigen is known for it. Amplification used 60 Vbeta primers and 13 Jbeta primers. Here immunoSEQ multiplex PCR was the method, and the copy in TCRdb shows in-frame clones only, minus some. The top ten hold about 1.4% of the sample, which has around 180,000 clones, approximately 71% seen once. The receptor was isolated from a girl aged 10-17 years in good health and CMV-seronegative. The chain carries TRBV2 and TRBJ2-7, with no clear D. Material: PBMCs. CDR3 coding DNA: TGTGCCAGCAGTGAAGGGTTTCGGTACGAGCAGTACTTC. This gives the protein CASSEGFRYEQYF.